Shown below are 25 T cell receptor beta chains from a single sample sequenced in a study of cytomegalovirus exposure and HLA in healthy donors. Use of 60 Vbeta and 13 Jbeta primers characterized the PCR. This table comes from immunoSEQ multiplex PCR, and its TCRdb copy is limited to in-frame clones, with some not included. The sample holds 120,000 to 150,000 clones, around 76% seen once. The specimen was PBMCs. The receptors derive from a man between 18 and 29 years old in good health and CMV-seronegative.

V gene TRBV18 combines with J gene TRBJ2-5; 7 nucleotides match TRBD1. Germline V gene sequence: CDR1 KGHSH, CDR2 LQKENI. V dropped 0 bases and J dropped 2; count of bases not matched to a gene: 6. The CDR3 covers 16 residues. The CDR3 loop reads CASSPPAWDSQETQYF. The CDR3 DNA sequence: TGTGCCAGCTCACCACCCGCTTGGGACAGTCAAGAGACCCAGTACTTC.

This clone has a handful of counts. The chain carries TRBV28 and TRBJ1-5; D not resolved. V lost 5 bases, J lost 6 bases, and 14 bases lay in between. This CDR3 region has 14 residues. Per germline, CDR1 MDHEN and CDR2 SYDVKM. The CDR3 here is CASSQVEESQPQHF. In nucleotides, the CDR3 is TGTGCCAGCAGTCAGGTGGAGGAGAGTCAGCCCCAGCATTTT.

The J gene is TRBJ1-1, the V gene TRBV19, with a possible D match to TRBD1 (6 bases). CDR1 and CDR2 from the germline V gene are LNHDA and SQIVND (reference sequence). V gave up 5 bases and J gave up 2 bases, with 12 bases separating them. The length of the CDR3 is 14 residues. The CDR3 reads CASSVGGLNTEAFF. CDR3 sequence (DNA): TGTGCCAGTAGTGTAGGGGGGCTTAACACTGAAGCTTTCTTT. Variable domain in full (rest from reference TRBV19 and TRBJ1-1): DGGITQSPKYLFRKEGQNVTLSCEQNLNHDAMYWYRQDPGQGLRLIYYSQIVNDFQKGDIAEGYSVSREKKESFPLTVTSAQKNPTAFYLCASSVGGLNTEAFFGQGTRLTVV.

V and J are TRBV2 and TRBJ2-2, with TRBD1 matching over 8 bases. Germline V gives CDR1 SNHLY, CDR2 FYNNEI. V shed 6 bases, J shed 4 bases, and the junction held 7 bases outside the gene matches. This CDR3 comprises 15 residues. The CDR3 region is CASREDRVGTGELFF. The CDR3 DNA sequence: TGTGCCAGCAGGGAGGACAGGGTGGGCACCGGGGAGCTGTTTTTT.

The rearrangement joins TRBV9 to TRBJ1-2; perhaps TRBD1 as D (5 bases). V gave up 4 bases and J gave up 2 bases, with 30 bases separating them. Germline V gene sequence: CDR1 SGDLS, CDR2 YYNGEE. There are 20 residues in the CDR3. This CDR3 is CASSPIGEDNPNQGNYGYTF. CDR3 coding DNA: TGTGCCAGCAGCCCGATCGGGGAGGACAACCCAAACCAAGGGAACTATGGCTACACCTTC.

The rearrangement links TRBV7-3 to TRBJ2-2, with TRBD2 identical over 9 bases. V shed 5 bases, J shed 4 bases, and the junction held 8 bases outside the gene matches. This CDR3 region has 16 residues. CDR1 is SGHTA and CDR2 is FQGTGA in the germline V gene. CDR3 in DNA: TGTGCCAGCAGCCCGACTCTAGCGGGGAGCACCGGGGAGCTGTTTTTT. Translation: CASSPTLAGSTGELFF.

V and J are TRBV7-9 and TRBJ2-7, with D perhaps matching TRBD1 (5 bases). The CDR3 length is 16 residues. Germline values: CDR1 SEHNR, CDR2 FQNEAQ (reference sequence). Trimming stripped 3 bases from V and 2 bases from J, with 17 bases between. This chain's CDR3 is CASSLPARGNTYEQYF. CDR3 DNA sequence: TGTGCCAGCAGCTTGCCGGCAAGGGGAAACACCTACGAGCAGTACTTC.

The chain combines TRBV10-3 with TRBJ1-2, with no clear D. The CDR3 has 13 residues. The germline V and J ends were trimmed by 4 bases and 0 bases, with 6 bases remaining between them. The V gene's germline CDR1 is ENHRY and CDR2 SYGVKD. CDR3 DNA: TGTGCCATCAGTGGCGTTACTAACTATGGCTACACCTTC. Amino acids: CAISGVTNYGYTF.

The chain combines TRBV30 with TRBJ1-1; D unresolved. Deletions cut 0 bases from V and 3 bases from J, with 20 bases between. The germline CDR1 and CDR2 sequences are GTSNPN and SVGIG (reference sequence). The CDR3 has 17 residues. CDR3 amino acids: CAWSVSFRRQWDTEAFF. Written as DNA, the CDR3 is TGTGCCTGGAGTGTAAGCTTTAGGCGGCAGTGGGACACTGAAGCTTTCTTT.

The chain uses TRBV2 and TRBJ2-1; tentatively, D is TRBD2 (5 bases). Germline values: CDR1 SNHLY, CDR2 FYNNEI. The V end was cut by 5 bases, the J end by 5 bases, with 13 bases between. The CDR3 has 14 residues. CDR3 in DNA: TGTGCCAGCAGTCGTGGGAGCGCTGACAATGAGCAGTTCTTC. Its translation: CASSRGSADNEQFF. The full variable domain, in which reference TRBV2 and TRBJ2-1 provide the parts outside the CDR3, is EPEVTQTPSHQVTQMGQEVILRCVPISNHLYFYWYRQILGQKVEFLVSFYNNEISEKSEIFDDQFSVERPDGSNFTLKIRSTKLEDSAMYFCASSRGSADNEQFFGPGTRLTVL.

In its sample, this clone was seen a few times. The V and J genes are TRBV5-1 and TRBJ1-5; D is possibly TRBD1 (6 bases). CDR3 length equals 13 residues. The V gene's germline CDR1 is SGHRS and CDR2 YFSETQ. V lost 0 bases and J lost 6, with 7 bases in between. In DNA, the CDR3 is TGCGCCAGCAGCTTGGGAGGGGGTCAGCCCCAGCATTTT. It is translated as CASSLGGGQPQHF.

The V and J genes are TRBV5-5 and TRBJ1-4; D remains ambiguous. Per the germline V gene, CDR1 is SGHKS and CDR2 is YYEKEE (reference sequence). The ends were cut back, 0 bases at V and 2 bases at J, with 8 bases in the middle. CDR3 length: 15 residues. The CDR3 sequence: CASSLAGGTNEKLFF. In DNA form, the CDR3 reads TGTGCCAGCAGCTTGGCGGGAGGGACTAATGAAAAACTGTTTTTT.

This clone has only one observation. V gene TRBV9 combines with J gene TRBJ2-3; 8 positions match TRBD1. J gave up 0 bases and V 3 bases, and 12 bases lay outside the gene matches. The germline V gene has CDR1 SGDLS and CDR2 YYNGEE. There are 18 residues in the CDR3. CDR3 nucleotides: TGTGCCAGCAGCGCTGCCCTGGACAGGGCGGGTAGCACAGATACGCAGTATTTT. Its protein product is CASSAALDRAGSTDTQYF.

CDR3 protein: CASSLATGGVQETQYF. Written as DNA, the CDR3 is TGTGCCAGCAGCTTAGCGACAGGGGGGGTCCAAGAGACCCAGTACTTC. The V gene is TRBV7-9, the J gene TRBJ2-5; 9 bases are shared with TRBD1. V lost 0 bases to trimming and J lost 1 base; unmatched junction nucleotides: 3. CDR1 and CDR2 from the germline V gene are SEHNR and FQNEAQ (reference sequence). CDR3 length: 16 residues. The whole variable domain, remainder taken from reference TRBV7-9 and TRBJ2-5, is DTGVSQNPRHKITKRGQNVTFRCDPISEHNRLYWYRQTLGQGPEFLTYFQNEAQLEKSRLLSDRFSAERPKGSFSTLEIQRTEQGDSAMYLCASSLATGGVQETQYFGPGTRLLVL.

This clone has a single count. The rearrangement links TRBV7-3 to TRBJ1-1; no reliable D call. The CDR3 length is 13 residues. Germline V gene data show CDR1 as SGHTA and CDR2 as FQGTGA. V gave up 6 bases and J gave up 0 bases, with 8 bases separating them. The CDR3 DNA is TGTGCCAGCAGTTCCTCCTTGAACACTGAAGCTTTCTTT. This gives the protein CASSSSLNTEAFF.

The chain has TRBV4-1 and TRBJ1-1, with D hard to call. V was pared by 1 base and J by 5 bases, with 8 bases between. The CDR3 contains 13 residues. Looked up from germline, CDR1 is MGHRA and CDR2 is YSYEKL. The CDR3 region has the DNA TGCGCCAGCAGCCAAGGAGCACGTACTGAAGCTTTCTTT. It translates to CASSQGARTEAFF.

V and J are TRBV9 and TRBJ2-2; the match to TRBD1 covers 7 bases. CDR3 length: 14 amino acids. Germline trimming cut 6 bases from V and 7 bases from J; bases unmatched to any gene: 9. In germline, CDR1 is SGDLS, CDR2 YYNGEE. This CDR3 is CASTSDRNVGELFF. CDR3 nucleotides: TGTGCCAGCACCTCGGACAGGAATGTCGGGGAGCTGTTTTTT.

The chain carries TRBV9 and TRBJ2-3; the match to TRBD2 covers 9 bases. J lost 1 base, V lost 1 base, and 1 base had no gene match. The CDR3 loop spans 15 amino acids. Germline values: CDR1 SGDLS, CDR2 YYNGEE. The CDR3 is CASSVRTSGTDTQYF. The DNA of the CDR3 is TGTGCCAGCAGCGTACGGACTAGCGGCACAGATACGCAGTATTTT.

The chain employs TRBV4-1 and TRBJ2-2; D uncertain. Germline lookup yields CDR1 MGHRA and CDR2 YSYEKL. This CDR3 comprises 15 residues. The V end was cut by 0 bases, the J end by 0 bases, with 5 bases between. The CDR3 is CASSQDSANTGELFF. The CDR3 nucleotides are TGCGCCAGCAGCCAAGACAGTGCGAACACCGGGGAGCTGTTTTTT.

The chain is built from TRBV18 and TRBJ1-1; the D is unclear. Germline lookup yields CDR1 KGHSH and CDR2 LQKENI. The length of the CDR3 is 12 residues. Trimming shortened V by 5 bases and J by 0 bases, and 4 bases separated the two germline ends. The CDR3 DNA reads as TGTGCCAGCTCATCGGTGAACACTGAAGCTTTCTTT. This translates into CASSSVNTEAFF.

This chain uses TRBV6-5 with TRBJ2-5, with TRBD2 matching 12 bases. The J call is uncertain, as TRBJ2-7 better fits the DNA end. The CDR3 contains 15 residues. Germline-derived CDR1 and CDR2 are MNHEY and SVGAGI. The CDR3 sequence: CASSHLAGGPGEQYF. The CDR3, as DNA: TGTGCCAGCAGCCATCTAGCGGGGGGGCCGGGCGAGCAGTACTTC.

V and J are TRBV5-1 and TRBJ2-3; 7 nucleotides match TRBD1. This CDR3 spans 16 amino acids. Looked up from germline, CDR1 is SGHRS and CDR2 is YFSETQ. Trimming at V came to 0 bases and at J to 2 bases, leaving 6 bases not matched to a gene. Here the CDR3 reads CASSLARGSYTDTQYF. CDR3 nucleotides: TGCGCCAGCAGCTTGGCCAGGGGGAGCTACACAGATACGCAGTATTTT.

This rearrangement joins TRBV11-2 to TRBJ2-1, with TRBD2 identical over 8 bases. From germline, CDR1 is SGHAT and CDR2 FQNNGV. This CDR3 comprises 16 residues. The J segment lost 8 bases and the V segment lost 5 bases, leaving 14 bases of the junction unmatched. CDR3 nucleotides: TGTGCCAGCAGCCGTACCGCCGGGACTAGTAGGGATGAGCAGTTCTTC. Translating gives CASSRTAGTSRDEQFF. The variable domain in full, with the rest retrieved from reference TRBV11-2 and TRBJ2-1, is EAGVAQSPRYKIIEKRQSVAFWCNPISGHATLYWYQQILGQGPKLLIQFQNNGVVDDSQLPKDRFSAERLKGVDSTLKIQPAKLEDSAVYLCASSRTAGTSRDEQFFGPGTRLTVL.

The gene calls are TRBV28 and TRBJ2-7, with 11 bases aligning to TRBD1. The CDR3 loop spans 13 amino acids. V dropped 5 bases and J dropped 6; count of bases not matched to a gene: 3. Germline CDR1 reads MDHEN; CDR2 reads SYDVKM. CDR3 region: CASSRTGGLEQYF. The DNA for the CDR3 is TGTGCCAGCAGTAGGACAGGGGGCCTCGAGCAGTACTTC.

The chain uses TRBV6-1 and TRBJ2-5; weak D call: TRBD2 (5 bases). The CDR3 sequence is 13 residues long. Trimming took 2 bases from V and 3 from J, leaving 7 bases between them. The germline CDR1 and CDR2 sequences are MNHNS and SASEGT. The CDR3 nucleotides are TGTGCCAGCAGTGAATGGGGAGAAGAGACCCAGTACTTC. It translates to CASSEWGEETQYF.